A single sample is the source of the 28 T cell receptor beta chains below, sequenced in a study of T cell responses to AZD1222 COVID-19 vaccine. Profiling relied on immunoSEQ multiplex PCR, and the TCRdb table lists in-frame clones only, not all of them. The sample shows 97,000 or so clones, approximately 87% of them seen only once. Here the sequenced sample was peripheral blood, taken on day 0 of AZD1222 vaccination. These receptors were taken from an adult in good health.

The gene calls are TRBV4-1 and TRBJ1-2, with D possibly being TRBD1 (5 bases). Germline values: CDR1 MGHRA, CDR2 YSYEKL. The CDR3 runs to 16 residues. V shed 1 base and J shed 2 bases, with 14 bases lying between them. Written as DNA, the CDR3 is TGCGCCAGCAGCCAAGTTGCGGGACTGACCAACTATGGCTACACCTTC. It encodes CASSQVAGLTNYGYTF.

The V gene is TRBV4-2, the J gene TRBJ1-6; no clear D gene. Germline-derived CDR1 and CDR2 are LGHNA and YNFKEQ. V shed 4 bases and J shed 4 bases, with 11 bases lying between them. The CDR3 totals 15 residues. This CDR3 is CASSLRAGYNSPLHF. CDR3 nucleotide sequence: TGTGCCAGCAGCCTGAGGGCAGGTTATAATTCACCCCTCCACTTT.

The chain employs TRBV27 and TRBJ2-1; D ambiguous. Germline loops: CDR1 MNHEY, CDR2 SMNVEV (reference sequence). There are 15 residues in the CDR3. Trimming shortened V by 0 bases and J by 1 base, and 7 bases separated the two germline ends. CDR3 amino acids: CASSLSGMSYNEQFF. CDR3 DNA: TGTGCCAGCAGTTTATCAGGGATGTCCTACAATGAGCAGTTCTTC.

This clone has only a few counts. V is TRBV6-4 and J is TRBJ2-2; 8 nucleotides line up with TRBD2. V dropped 6 bases and J dropped 3; count of bases not matched to a gene: 6. The germline V gene encodes CDR1 MRHNA and CDR2 SNTAGT. This CDR3 is built from 15 residues. CDR3: CASSPLADYTGELFF. CDR3 bases: TGTGCCAGCAGCCCACTAGCGGACTACACCGGGGAGCTGTTTTTT.

The gene calls are TRBV20-1 and TRBJ2-6; D is perhaps TRBD1 (6 bases). This CDR3 is 17 amino acids long. Trimming shortened V by 3 bases and J by 1 base, and 16 bases separated the two germline ends. Germline loops: CDR1 DFQATT, CDR2 SNEGSKA (reference sequence). This CDR3 reads CSASPGTQISGANVLTF. The CDR3 DNA sequence: TGCAGTGCTAGTCCCGGGACACAAATTTCTGGGGCCAACGTCCTGACTTTC.

The chain is built from TRBV2 and TRBJ1-3; D not resolved. The CDR3 length is 14 residues. Trimming shortened V by 7 bases and J by 0 bases, and 10 bases separated the two germline ends. In germline, CDR1 is SNHLY, CDR2 FYNNEI. The CDR3 nucleotides read TGTGCCAGCAAGGTGGAGAACTCTGGAAACACCATATATTTT. Translated: CASKVENSGNTIYF.

The rearrangement links TRBV7-9 to TRBJ1-1; D ambiguous. CDR1 and CDR2 (germline): SEHNR, FQNEAQ (reference sequence). The CDR3 covers 11 residues. The V and J ends lost 2 bases and 7 bases respectively, with 5 bases between them. The CDR3 sequence: CASSLHGEAFF. The CDR3 coding sequence is TGTGCCAGCAGCTTACATGGTGAAGCTTTCTTT.

CDR3 amino acids: CASSQGGNTEAFF. As DNA, the CDR3 is TGTGCCAGCAGCCAAGGAGGGAACACTGAAGCTTTCTTT. The gene calls are TRBV4-2 and TRBJ1-1; D is undetermined. This CDR3 comprises 13 residues. Germline CDR1 LGHNA, CDR2 YNFKEQ. Trimming stripped 1 base from V and 1 base from J, with 4 bases between.

The rearrangement links TRBV28 to TRBJ2-1; D gene uncertain. V gave up 5 bases and J gave up 3 bases, with 5 bases separating them. Germline values: CDR1 MDHEN, CDR2 SYDVKM. This CDR3 comprises 12 residues. The CDR3 nucleotides read TGTGCCAGCAGTCTGTACTACAATGAGCAGTTCTTC. It is translated as CASSLYYNEQFF.

This clone was seen more than once but under ten times. CDR3 loop: CASSGDLNTEAFF. The CDR3 DNA is TGTGCCAGCAGTGGGGACCTAAACACTGAAGCTTTCTTT. The chain combines TRBV2 with TRBJ1-1, with D possibly matching TRBD1 (5 bases). The V gene lost 4 bases and the J gene lost 2 bases, with 8 bases spanning the gap. The CDR3 sequence is 13 residues long. CDR1 SNHLY and CDR2 FYNNEI come from the germline V gene.

This chain uses TRBV7-3 with TRBJ2-2, with D perhaps TRBD1 or TRBD2 (5 bases each). V was clipped by 5 bases and J by 6 bases, with 7 bases between them. This CDR3 is built from 12 residues. The V gene's germline CDR1 is SGHTA and CDR2 FQGTGA. The CDR3 sequence is CASSLGAGELFF. CDR3 nucleotides: TGTGCCAGCAGCCTGGGGGCCGGGGAGCTGTTTTTT.

The gene calls are TRBV19 and TRBJ1-2, with D unclear. Germline V lookup: CDR1 LNHDA, CDR2 SQIVND (reference sequence). V was cut by 5 bases and J by 7 bases, with 14 bases left in between. The CDR3 runs 13 residues. CDR3 protein: CASSAAGGGGYTF. CDR3 in DNA: TGTGCCAGTAGTGCGGCAGGAGGCGGTGGCTACACCTTC.

The rearrangement joins TRBV3-1 (or the pseudogene TRBV3-2) to TRBJ2-7; TRBD2 agrees at 9 bases. Trimming cost V 0 bases and J 3 bases; bases outside gene matches: 6. Germline V gene data show CDR1 as LGHDT and CDR2 as YNNKEL (reference sequence). CDR3 length: 16 amino acids. The CDR3, as DNA: TGTGCCAGCAGCCAAGATGAGGCGGGAGGGCACTACGAGCAGTACTTC. It codes for CASSQDEAGGHYEQYF.

The chain is built from TRBV5-6 and TRBJ1-1; D call uncertain. This CDR3 has 16 residues. Deletions cut 4 bases from V and 2 bases from J, with 18 bases between. Germline V CDR1 and CDR2: SGHDT, YYEEEE. CDR3 DNA: TGTGCCAGCAGCACCAACGCGGTTAGGGCTAACACTGAAGCTTTCTTT. This encodes CASSTNAVRANTEAFF.

The rearrangement joins TRBV6-9 to TRBJ2-7, with 9 bases fitting TRBD2. Germline CDR1 is MNHGY and CDR2 is SVAAGI. V shed 4 bases, J shed 4 bases, and the junction held 8 bases outside the gene matches. This CDR3 has 15 amino acids. Written as DNA, the CDR3 is TGTGCCAGCAGTTTTACCGGGACTAGCAGATACGAGCAGTACTTC. The encoded protein is CASSFTGTSRYEQYF.

The gene calls are TRBV2 and TRBJ1-1; D perhaps matches TRBD1 (5 bases). V was clipped by 11 bases and J by 1 base, with 11 bases between them. From germline, CDR1 is SNHLY and CDR2 FYNNEI. This CDR3 comprises 12 residues. CDR3 nucleotides: TGTGCCGCAGGGCGGTGGAACACTGAAGCTTTCTTT. Translated, it gives CAAGRWNTEAFF.

J is TRBJ1-1 and V is TRBV10-3, with 12 bases fitting TRBD1. Trimming at V came to 2 bases and at J to 1 base, leaving 2 bases not matched to a gene. Germline-derived CDR1 and CDR2 are ENHRY and SYGVKD. The CDR3 sequence is 16 residues long. The CDR3 nucleotides read TGTGCCATCAGTGAGCCGGGACAGGGGGCGAACACTGAAGCTTTCTTT. It is translated as CAISEPGQGANTEAFF.

The genes are TRBV19 and TRBJ1-3; D not certain. Germline V gene data show CDR1 as LNHDA and CDR2 as SQIVND (reference sequence). Trimming took off 4 bases at V and 0 bases at J, with 13 bases between the two ends. The CDR3 is 16 residues long. The CDR3 protein is CASSRTRQVSGNTIYF. CDR3 coding DNA: TGTGCCAGTAGTAGGACGAGACAAGTCTCTGGAAACACCATATATTTT.

The chain couples TRBV27 to TRBJ1-4; D is uncertain. V was clipped by 5 bases and J by 5 bases, with 18 bases between them. The CDR3 runs to 16 residues. Germline loops: CDR1 MNHEY, CDR2 SMNVEV (reference sequence). CDR3 nucleotide sequence: TGTGCCAGCAGTCGGATCCTCGTGGGTGCAAATGAAAAACTGTTTTTT. Its protein is CASSRILVGANEKLFF.

This chain joins TRBV7-3 and TRBJ2-3; TRBD2 aligns across 7 bases. The CDR3 covers 15 residues. The V and J ends lost 5 bases and 0 bases, in that order; junction bases with no gene match: 5. Germline CDR1 is SGHTA and CDR2 is FQGTGA. DNA for the CDR3: TGTGCCAGCAGCCCGGGACTACTAAGCACAGATACGCAGTATTTT. This codes for CASSPGLLSTDTQYF.

This chain joins TRBV27 and TRBJ1-2, with D possibly matching TRBD1 (6 bases). The ends were cut back, 5 bases at V and 8 bases at J, with 15 bases in the middle. This CDR3 spans 13 amino acids. In germline, CDR1 is MNHEY, CDR2 SMNVEV (reference sequence). The CDR3 DNA reads TGTGCCAGCAGTCCACAGGGTTATGAGGGCTACACCTTC. It encodes CASSPQGYEGYTF.

The chain uses TRBV28 and TRBJ2-1; a possible D gene is TRBD2 (5 bases). Per germline, CDR1 MDHEN and CDR2 SYDVKM. The CDR3 contains 12 residues. Trimming cost V 5 bases and J 7 bases, with 9 bases left between them. CDR3 nucleotides: TGTGCCAGCAGTGACCCGGGGAATGAGCAGTTCTTC. Translating gives CASSDPGNEQFF.

Only one count was recorded for this clone. The rearrangement uses TRBV30 and TRBJ1-5; D remains unclear. Germline V gene data show CDR1 as GTSNPN and CDR2 as SVGIG (reference sequence). Trimming shortened V by 0 bases and J by 0 bases, and 9 bases separated the two germline ends. This CDR3 spans 15 amino acids. CDR3 sequence: CAWSVSDYSNQPQHF. CDR3 DNA: TGTGCCTGGAGTGTCTCAGACTATAGCAATCAGCCCCAGCATTTT.

The chain combines TRBV30 with TRBJ2-1; 10 nucleotides align to TRBD2. With 3 bases clipped from V and 6 bases from J, the junction kept 17 bases outside the gene matches. Germline CDR1 reads GTSNPN; CDR2 reads SVGIG (reference sequence). There are 18 residues in the CDR3. The CDR3 region is CAWSPLAGVMGLGNEQFF. CDR3 DNA sequence: TGTGCCTGGAGCCCCCTAGCGGGAGTTATGGGGTTGGGCAATGAGCAGTTCTTC. Together with reference TRBV30 and TRBJ2-1, the CDR3 gives the full variable domain: SQTIHQWPATLVQPVGSPLSLECTVEGTSNPNLYWYRQAAGRGLQLLFYSVGIGQISSEVPQNLSASRPQDRQFILSSKKLLLSDSGFYLCAWSPLAGVMGLGNEQFFGPGTRLTVL.

This chain uses TRBV18 with TRBJ2-3, with D perhaps given as TRBD1 or TRBD2 (5 bases each). With 6 bases removed from V and 3 bases from J, the gap between germline ends came to 13 bases. This CDR3 spans 14 amino acids. Germline-derived CDR1 and CDR2 are KGHSH and LQKENI. The CDR3: CASSPRESTDTQYF. CDR3 bases: TGTGCCAGCTCGCCCAGGGAGTCAACAGATACGCAGTATTTT.

V is TRBV19 and J is TRBJ2-5; D might be TRBD1 or TRBD2, each matching 5 bases. Germline V gene data show CDR1 as LNHDA and CDR2 as SQIVND (reference sequence). The CDR3 runs to 15 residues. V lost 4 bases, J lost 10 bases, and 22 bases lay in between. The CDR3 here is CASSTGTARDRGQYF. The CDR3 DNA follows: TGTGCCAGTAGTACCGGGACGGCTCGAGATCGGGGCCAGTACTTC.

The chain links TRBV11-2 to TRBJ2-1, with D unclear. Looked up from germline, CDR1 is SGHAT and CDR2 is FQNNGV. V shed 5 bases and J shed 6 bases, with 11 bases lying between them. This CDR3 contains 13 residues. The chain's CDR3 is CASSLRSSNEQFF. CDR3 sequence (DNA): TGTGCCAGCAGCCTGCGGTCGTCCAATGAGCAGTTCTTC.

The chain is built from TRBV7-2 and TRBJ2-7, with 8 bases aligning to TRBD2. CDR3 length: 16 amino acids. With V trimmed by 1 base and J by 3 bases, 8 bases remained unmatched. Germline V gives CDR1 SGHTA, CDR2 FQGNSA. The CDR3 reads CASSLGELAEFYEQYF. The CDR3 DNA follows: TGTGCCAGCAGCTTAGGGGAACTAGCGGAGTTCTACGAGCAGTACTTC.